Presented here are 23 T cell receptor beta chains from one specimen sequenced in a study of regulatory T cells in long-lasting Graves disease. For TCR beta, libraries came from iRepertoire HTBI primers and Arm-PCR of CDR3 regions. Each CDR3 protein is one row after TCRdb ran MiXCR on the multiplex PCR reads. Of 600,000 to 650,000 distinct CDR3 sequences in the sample, about 16% were seen once. Time point defined: newly diagnosed GD, antithyroid drugs for less than 3 months. Researchers made the TCR library from RNA that was extracted from PBMCs. The sample also formed part of further work on T cells in Graves' hyperthyroidism and ophthalmopathy.

Sequenced here: peripheral blood mononuclear cells (PBMCs), sampled at new diagnosis, from a patient treated with antithyroid drugs. These receptors all stem from a woman aged 25 to 39 with Graves disease.

This clonotype was found a few times. One end of the junction is discordant with germline, which a read error may explain. The V gene is TRBV28, the J gene TRBJ2-5; no clear D gene. The germline gives CDR1 MDHEN, CDR2 SYDVKM. The CDR3 length is 11 residues. For the CDR3, the DNA is TGTGCCAGCAGTTTGGCCGGCCCTGGGCACTTC. Protein product: CASSLAGPGHF.

This clonotype has a handful of counts. This chain joins TRBV5-1 and TRBJ2-7; 10 bases map to TRBD1. This CDR3 is built from 17 residues. Germline lookup yields CDR1 SGHRS and CDR2 YFSETQ. Unmatched junction bases numbered 14, after V lost 2 bases and J lost 6 bases. The CDR3 region is CASSLLGPGQGNSEQYF. In DNA, the CDR3 is TGCGCCAGCAGCTTACTTGGGCCGGGACAGGGGAATAGCGAGCAGTACTTC.

This clonotype was seen at least ten times. The rearrangement joins TRBV20-1 to TRBJ2-3; 10 nucleotides align to TRBD1. The CDR3 is 14 amino acids. Germline V CDR1 and CDR2: DFQATT, SNEGSKA (reference sequence). Trimming removed 6 bases from V and 5 bases from J; junction bases left unmatched: 8. CDR3 region: CSALDRGRLDTQYF. The DNA of the CDR3 is TGCAGTGCCCTAGACAGGGGGCGTTTAGATACGCAGTATTTT.

The gene calls are TRBV27 and TRBJ1-5; TRBD1 agrees at 8 bases. The CDR3 extends over 13 amino acids. Germline loops: CDR1 MNHEY, CDR2 SMNVEV (reference sequence). The junction had 5 bases not matched to a gene; V was cut back by 6 bases and J by 7 bases. This CDR3 reads CASRKTGEQPQHF. The DNA of the CDR3 is TGTGCCAGCAGAAAGACAGGGGAACAGCCCCAGCATTTT.

This clonotype was counted at least ten times. The chain carries TRBV28 and TRBJ2-1, with 8 bases matching TRBD2. Germline V gene data show CDR1 as MDHEN and CDR2 as SYDVKM. V shed 5 bases and J 11 bases; nucleotides not matched to a gene: 14. The CDR3 spans 15 residues. The CDR3 DNA follows: TGTGCCAGCAGTAAGAAGGGACTAGTCTCCGATAAGCAGTTCTTC. It specifies CASSKKGLVSDKQFF.

This clonotype was counted ten times or more. The gene calls are TRBV2 and TRBJ2-7, with no clear D. Germline V gene data show CDR1 as SNHLY and CDR2 as FYNNEI. With 8 bases removed from V and 0 bases from J, the gap between germline ends came to 14 bases. This CDR3 is built from 14 residues. DNA of the CDR3: TGTGCCAGCGTCTTCCCTAGGAGCTCCTACGAGCAGTACTTC. Protein: CASVFPRSSYEQYF. Supplemented by reference TRBV2 and TRBJ2-7, the full variable domain reads EPEVTQTPSHQVTQMGQEVILRCVPISNHLYFYWYRQILGQKVEFLVSFYNNEISEKSEIFDDQFSVERPDGSNFTLKIRSTKLEDSAMYFCASVFPRSSYEQYFGPGTRLTVT.

J is TRBJ2-7 and V is TRBV18, with D tentatively TRBD1 (5 bases). Germline V gene data show CDR1 as KGHSH and CDR2 as LQKENI. This CDR3 has 16 amino acids. Trimming removed 2 bases at V and 0 bases at J, with 14 bases between. The DNA of the CDR3 is TGTGCCAGCTCACCAGAGTTTCGAAGGGGCTCCTACGAGCAGTACTTC. This gives the protein CASSPEFRRGSYEQYF. Looking up the rest from reference TRBV18 and TRBJ2-7 gives the full variable domain: NAGVMQNPRHLVRRRGQEARLRCSPMKGHSHVYWYRQLPEEGLKFMVYLQKENIIDESGMPKERFSAEFPKEGPSILRIQQVVRGDSAAYFCASSPEFRRGSYEQYFGPGTRLTVT.

This clonotype was counted many times. The rearrangement uses TRBV6-1 and TRBJ2-7; D tentatively fits TRBD1 or TRBD2 (5 bases each). Germline V lookup: CDR1 MNHNS, CDR2 SASEGT. This CDR3 is 13 amino acids long. Trimming shortened V by 4 bases and J by 2 bases, and 9 bases separated the two germline ends. The CDR3 loop reads CASSGDAAYEQYF. In nucleotides, the CDR3 is TGTGCCAGCAGTGGGGACGCAGCCTACGAGCAGTACTTC.

As concerns this clonotype: Being one base from a much bigger clone, this may be a read error. This likely comes from a read error, as the CDR3 has no conserved phenylalanine or tryptophan at its end. V gene TRBV6-1 combines with J gene TRBJ2-7; 8 bases are shared with TRBD1. The CDR3 length is 14 residues. The V segment lost 4 bases and the J segment 6 bases; nucleotides outside the gene matches: 8. Germline V lookup: CDR1 MNHNS, CDR2 SASEGT. The CDR3: CASSGVTGVTEQYL. Written as DNA, the CDR3 is TGTGCCAGCAGTGGTGTGACAGGGGTAACCGAGCAGTACCTC.

This clonotype was picked up one time. The V gene is TRBV20-1, the J gene TRBJ2-3; 7 bases agree with TRBD2. The CDR3 is made up of 16 amino acids. In germline, CDR1 is DFQATT, CDR2 SNEGSKA (reference sequence). V dropped 0 bases and J dropped 6; count of bases not matched to a gene: 12. The CDR3 nucleotides are TGCAGTGCTAGAGAGATACTAGGGAGGGGAGCGGATACGCAGTATTTT. It yields the protein CSAREILGRGADTQYF.

This chain links TRBV28 with TRBJ2-1; D unresolved. Trimming left V 3 bases short and J 7 bases short, with 7 bases between. Germline lookup yields CDR1 MDHEN and CDR2 SYDVKM. CDR3 size: 12 residues. The CDR3 sequence: CASSFLWNEQFF. The DNA for the CDR3 is TGTGCCAGCAGTTTCCTATGGAATGAGCAGTTCTTC.

The table lists this clonotype with many counts. The J gene is TRBJ1-1, the V gene TRBV2, with D tentatively TRBD1 (5 bases). Germline loops: CDR1 SNHLY, CDR2 FYNNEI. This CDR3 spans 14 amino acids. Trimming pared 5 bases from V and 0 bases from J, leaving 10 bases between. The CDR3 DNA reads TGTGCCAGCAGTTGGCAGGGTATGAACACTGAAGCTTTCTTT. Protein product: CASSWQGMNTEAFF.

This clonotype was recorded at least ten times. This chain connects TRBV11-2 to TRBJ2-1; D is unclear. The V end was cut by 1 base, the J end by 9 bases, with 4 bases between. The CDR3 consists of 11 residues. Germline CDR1 SGHAT, CDR2 FQNNGV. For the CDR3, the DNA is TGTGCCAGCAGCTTAGGGAGTGAGCAGTTCTTC. This encodes CASSLGSEQFF.

The V gene is TRBV3-1, the J gene TRBJ1-2; D gene ambiguous. Germline V CDR1 and CDR2: LGHDT, YNNKEL (reference sequence). V was clipped by 8 bases and J by 0 bases, with 10 bases between them. The CDR3 contains 13 residues. CDR3 nucleotide sequence: TGTGCCAGCGGGCAAACGGCTAACTATGGCTACACCTTC. It specifies CASGQTANYGYTF.

This clonotype was detected a few times. The chain has TRBV3-1 and TRBJ2-1; D is uncertain. V lost 1 base, J lost 8 bases, and 9 bases lay in between. Germline V gene data show CDR1 as LGHDT and CDR2 as YNNKEL (reference sequence). The CDR3 consists of 13 residues. The DNA of the CDR3 is TGTGCCAGCAGCCAAGCCCAGTCCCATGAGCAGTTCTTC. Protein product: CASSQAQSHEQFF.

This clonotype was observed a handful of times. The chain is built from TRBV7-2 and TRBJ2-2; the match to TRBD2 covers 7 bases. Trimming at V came to 0 bases and at J to 6 bases, leaving 7 bases not matched to a gene. This CDR3 has 16 residues. CDR1 SGHTA and CDR2 FQGNSA come from the germline V gene. The CDR3 loop is CASSLAWTRSAGELFF. In DNA, the CDR3 is TGTGCCAGCAGCTTAGCCTGGACTAGATCGGCCGGGGAGCTGTTTTTT.

This clonotype was picked up one time. The J gene is TRBJ1-4, the V gene TRBV12-3 or TRBV12-4; D gene uncertain. Deletions cut 5 bases from V and 8 bases from J, with 9 bases between. The length of the CDR3 is 12 residues. Here the CDR3 reads CASSPFKEKLFF. DNA for the CDR3: TGTGCCAGCAGTCCCTTCAAGGAAAAACTGTTTTTT.

The chain joins TRBV6-1 to TRBJ2-3; D remains ambiguous. The CDR3 is 14 residues long. The ends were cut back, 2 bases at V and 2 bases at J, with 8 bases in the middle. CDR1 MNHNS and CDR2 SASEGT come from the germline V gene. The CDR3 DNA is TGTGCCAGCAGTGAAAGTGGAATCACAGATACGCAGTATTTT. Translation: CASSESGITDTQYF.

As for this clonotype: This likely traces to a read error, being one base from a far larger clone. The V and J genes are TRBV2 and TRBJ1-2; unclear D gene. The CDR3 extends over 11 amino acids. Trimming removed 5 bases from V and 2 bases from J, with 3 bases in between. The germline gives CDR1 SNHLY, CDR2 FYNNEI. CDR3 protein: CASSKNYGYTF. DNA for the CDR3: TGTGCCAGCAGTAAGAACTATGGCTACACCTTC.

The table lists this clonotype with many counts. This chain uses TRBV30 with TRBJ1-1; 7 positions match TRBD1. Trimming removed 5 bases from V and 11 bases from J; junction bases left unmatched: 8. CDR1 is GTSNPN, CDR2 SVGIG, per germline (reference sequence). The CDR3 is 11 residues long. The CDR3 here is CAWATGNLAFF. In DNA form, the CDR3 reads TGTGCCTGGGCGACAGGGAATTTGGCTTTCTTT. Full variable domain (remainder filled in from reference TRBV30 and TRBJ1-1): SQTIHQWPATLVQPVGSPLSLECTVEGTSNPNLYWYRQAAGRGLQLLFYSVGIGQISSEVPQNLSASRPQDRQFILSSKKLLLSDSGFYLCAWATGNLAFFGQGTRLTVV.

A few counts support this clonotype. The chain is built from TRBV12-3 or TRBV12-4 and TRBJ1-1; maybe TRBD1 (5 bases). Trimming removed 8 bases at V and 0 bases at J, with 10 bases between. The CDR3 has 13 residues. In DNA form, the CDR3 reads TGTGCCAGCCCCCTCAGGGTGAACACTGAAGCTTTCTTT. Translated, it gives CASPLRVNTEAFF.

This clonotype was counted many times. The rearrangement joins TRBV10-3 to TRBJ2-3, with 9 bases matching TRBD2. V was pared by 6 bases and J by 10 bases, with 11 bases of the junction left unmatched. CDR1 is ENHRY, CDR2 SYGVKD, per germline. The CDR3 is made up of 14 amino acids. The CDR3: CAISSGLARLPQYF. As DNA, the CDR3 is TGTGCCATCAGCTCAGGACTAGCGAGACTTCCGCAGTATTTT.

This clonotype was counted at least ten times. The chain joins TRBV6-1 to TRBJ1-2, with 7 positions matching TRBD1. Germline CDR1 reads MNHNS; CDR2 reads SASEGT. The CDR3 has 14 amino acids. V gave up 7 bases and J gave up 2 bases; unmatched junction bases: 7. This chain's CDR3 is CASNDRATNYGYTF. The CDR3 region has the DNA TGTGCCAGCAACGACAGGGCTACGAACTATGGCTACACCTTC.